This TCR beta chain was recorded in a study of blood T cell repertoires in COVID-19. Study-wide context: Italy, Spain and the United States were the sources of the convalescent and acute COVID-19 samples. T cells, B-cell-depleted T cells, or PBMCs supplied cDNA or gDNA.

V gave up 5 bases and J gave up 5 bases, with 7 bases separating them. The CDR3 is 11 amino acids. Authors' data handling: Using reference gene primer amplification, nucleated cell counts were estimated. TCRdb's copy holds only in-frame clones and misses some; the assay was immunoSEQ multiplex PCR. V and J calls and clone size come straight from that table; D and trimming were deduced from the DNA. The table includes around 200,000 clones, about 86% detected once. The sequenced sample was peripheral blood. This TCR came from a man aged 50-59 years with active or convalescent COVID-19. V is TRBV12-3 or TRBV12-4 and J is TRBJ2-7; D remains ambiguous. In nucleotides, the CDR3 is TGTGCCAGCAGTGTTCTCCACGAGCAGTACTTC. Amino acid sequence: CASSVLHEQYF.